These 15 T cell receptor beta chains share one sample of origin, sequenced in a study of blood T cell repertoires in COVID-19. The method was immunoSEQ multiplex PCR; TCRdb's version includes in-frame clones alone and lacks a portion of them. The profile shows under 300,000 clones, 89% of them singletons. The source material was peripheral blood. These receptor sequences come from a woman aged 40 to 50 who had recovered from COVID-19.

The V and J genes are TRBV24-1 and TRBJ2-2; D gene ambiguous. Between the trimmed V and J ends, which lost 5 bases and 3 bases, there was a span of 9 bases. CDR3 size: 14 residues. CDR1 KGHDR and CDR2 SFDVKD come from the germline V gene. The chain's CDR3 is CATSVSGYTGELFF. The CDR3 bases are TGTGCCACCAGTGTATCAGGTTACACCGGGGAGCTGTTTTTT.

The J gene is TRBJ1-2, the V gene TRBV4-2, with D perhaps matching TRBD1 (5 bases). The CDR3 has 15 residues. V dropped 0 bases and J dropped 7 bases, with 15 bases sitting between them. CDR1 LGHNA and CDR2 YNFKEQ come from the germline V gene. The DNA of the CDR3 is TGTGCCAGCAGCCAAGATCGGGGGGACTGGGGTGGCTACACCTTC. Translating gives CASSQDRGDWGGYTF.

The J gene is TRBJ2-6, the V gene TRBV7-9; D might be TRBD1 (5 bases). The CDR3 has 17 residues. Per the germline V gene, CDR1 is SEHNR and CDR2 is FQNEAQ (reference sequence). V gave up 1 base and J gave up 0 bases, with 10 bases separating them. The CDR3 DNA reads as TGTGCCAGCAGCTTAGTTCGACAGCCCTCTGGGGCCAACGTCCTGACTTTC. Encoded protein: CASSLVRQPSGANVLTF.

CDR3 protein: CASSPPGQGGNEQFF. The CDR3 DNA reads as TGTGCCAGCTCACCACCGGGACAGGGGGGCAATGAGCAGTTCTTC. The chain combines TRBV18 with TRBJ2-1, with 11 bases aligning to TRBD1. With V trimmed by 0 bases and J by 6 bases, 1 base remained unmatched. Germline-derived CDR1 and CDR2 are KGHSH and LQKENI. There are 15 residues in the CDR3.

This sequence joins TRBV10-1 and TRBJ2-7; possible D gene TRBD1, 6 bases. There are 14 residues in the CDR3. Germline CDR1 reads WNHNN; CDR2 reads SYGVQD (reference sequence). The V end lost 0 bases, the J end lost 3 bases, and 9 bases lay between the germline ends. CDR3 amino acids: CASSESGQLYEQYF. CDR3 in DNA: TGCGCCAGCAGTGAGTCGGGACAACTCTACGAGCAGTACTTC.

The V and J genes are TRBV16 and TRBJ2-7; 8 bases line up with TRBD1. The junction had 4 bases not matched to a gene; V was cut back by 3 bases and J by 3 bases. The germline gives CDR1 KGHSY, CDR2 FQNENV. This CDR3 has 14 residues. For the CDR3, the DNA is TGTGCCAGCAGCCATCGGACAGGGTTCTACGAGCAGTACTTC. Translated, it gives CASSHRTGFYEQYF.

The chain combines TRBV28 with TRBJ2-1; a possible D gene is TRBD1 (6 bases). Germline loops: CDR1 MDHEN, CDR2 SYDVKM. The ends were cut back, 3 bases at V and 9 bases at J, with 15 bases in the middle. This CDR3 is 14 amino acids long. The CDR3 spells CASSFGQGTGEQFF. In DNA form, the CDR3 reads TGTGCCAGCAGTTTTGGCCAGGGGACGGGTGAGCAGTTCTTC. The whole variable domain, filled in from reference TRBV28 and TRBJ2-1, reads DVKVTQSSRYLVKRTGEKVFLECVQDMDHENMFWYRQDPGLGLRLIYFSYDVKMKEKGDIPEGYSVSREKKERFSLILESASTNQTSMYLCASSFGQGTGEQFFGPGTRLTVL.

V and J are TRBV11-1 and TRBJ2-1, with D tentatively TRBD1 (6 bases). The CDR3 contains 14 residues. Germline assignment: CDR1 SGHAT and CDR2 FQDESV (reference sequence). V was cut by 0 bases and J by 10 bases, with 13 bases left in between. CDR3 in DNA: TGTGCCAGCAGCTTAGCGCTAGGGGGTTGGGAGCAGTTCTTC. Translation: CASSLALGGWEQFF.

The chain recombines TRBV7-9 with TRBJ1-6, with 8 bases identical to TRBD1. This CDR3 has 13 residues. Germline values: CDR1 SEHNR, CDR2 FQNEAQ (reference sequence). The CDR3 protein is CALSGQGVSPLHF. CDR3 DNA: TGTGCTCTCTCCGGACAGGGCGTTTCACCCCTCCACTTT.

The chain recombines TRBV30 with TRBJ2-7; 10 nucleotides align to TRBD2. CDR3 length equals 16 residues. After removal of 1 base from V and 0 bases from J, the junction contained 6 bases not matched to a gene. Per germline, CDR1 GTSNPN and CDR2 SVGIG (reference sequence). The CDR3 here is CAWSEGSGRASYEQYF. The CDR3 region has the DNA TGTGCCTGGAGTGAGGGGAGCGGGAGGGCCTCCTACGAGCAGTACTTC.

The chain combines TRBV7-6 with TRBJ1-1, with D unresolved. Germline lookup yields CDR1 SGHVS and CDR2 FNYEAQ. V was clipped by 5 bases and J by 3 bases, with 10 bases between them. This CDR3 comprises 13 residues. The DNA for the CDR3 is TGTGCCAGCAGCAAAAACCCGGACACTGAAGCTTTCTTT. Translation: CASSKNPDTEAFF.

CDR3 sequence: CASSHGTIGGELFF. For the CDR3, the DNA is TGTGCCAGCAGCCACGGGACTATTGGCGGGGAGCTGTTTTTT. The V gene is TRBV27, the J gene TRBJ2-2; 7 bases agree with TRBD2. J gave up 7 bases and V 6 bases, and 8 bases lay outside the gene matches. Germline loops: CDR1 MNHEY, CDR2 SMNVEV (reference sequence). The CDR3 has 14 residues.

V usage is TRBV7-9 and J usage is TRBJ2-7, with a tentative D call TRBD2 (6 bases). The CDR3 length is 14 residues. CDR1 is SEHNR, CDR2 FQNEAQ, per germline (reference sequence). Trimming shortened V by 5 bases and J by 2 bases, and 13 bases separated the two germline ends. For the CDR3, the DNA is TGTGCCAGCAGCCCCCGGGAGAGTCCCTACGAGCAGTACTTC. Amino acid sequence: CASSPRESPYEQYF. The full variable domain, rest sourced from reference TRBV7-9 and TRBJ2-7, is DTGVSQNPRHKITKRGQNVTFRCDPISEHNRLYWYRQTLGQGPEFLTYFQNEAQLEKSRLLSDRFSAERPKGSFSTLEIQRTEQGDSAMYLCASSPRESPYEQYFGPGTRLTVT.

The chain has TRBV24-1 and TRBJ2-2; 12 bases fit TRBD1. V gave up 4 bases and J gave up 7 bases; unmatched junction bases: 6. The CDR3 covers 16 residues. Looked up from germline, CDR1 is KGHDR and CDR2 is SFDVKD. CDR3 coding DNA: TGTGCCACCAGTGACCCGGGACAGGGGGCCGTCGGGGAGCTGTTTTTT. Protein product: CATSDPGQGAVGELFF.

This chain connects TRBV2 to TRBJ2-5, with a weak D call TRBD1 (6 bases). Germline V CDR1 and CDR2: SNHLY, FYNNEI. Trimming cost V 11 bases and J 5 bases, with 15 bases left between them. The CDR3 has 12 amino acids. CDR3 in DNA: TGTGCCTCTTCCCAGGGGTTTGAGACCCAGTACTTC. Its translation: CASSQGFETQYF.